This TCR beta chain was recorded in a study of cytomegalovirus exposure and HLA in healthy donors. Trimming took 4 bases from V and 0 from J, leaving 14 bases between them. The CDR3 totals 16 residues. Germline V gene data show CDR1 as SGHTA and CDR2 as FQGNSA. Both 60 Vbeta primers and 13 Jbeta primers went into the PCR. Clones were sequenced by immunoSEQ multiplex PCR, and TCRdb holds only the in-frame ones, with some missing. The sample carries 170,000 or so clones, 60% to 85% recorded once. About this clone: Its antigen is as yet unknown.

Study-level findings and limits: Analyzed later, most CMV-associated TCR beta chains appeared HLA-restricted. As a later analysis showed, a missense DCLRE1C variant was linked to trimming of TCR beta V- and J-genes. A previous analysis found most TCR beta V segments productive roughly 87% or roughly 30% of the time. A later analysis reportedly identified an Asian-associated ancestry cluster as carrying fewer N-insertions than the approximately 710-donor mean.

The specimen sequenced was PBMCs. The sequence derives from a woman between 50 and 59 years old in good health and CMV-seropositive. This chain links TRBV7-2 with TRBJ2-3; D is possibly TRBD1 (5 bases). The CDR3 DNA reads as TGTGCCAGCAGCTCCCGGTGGGGCTCTAGCACAGATACGCAGTATTTT. Its protein product is CASSSRWGSSTDTQYF.